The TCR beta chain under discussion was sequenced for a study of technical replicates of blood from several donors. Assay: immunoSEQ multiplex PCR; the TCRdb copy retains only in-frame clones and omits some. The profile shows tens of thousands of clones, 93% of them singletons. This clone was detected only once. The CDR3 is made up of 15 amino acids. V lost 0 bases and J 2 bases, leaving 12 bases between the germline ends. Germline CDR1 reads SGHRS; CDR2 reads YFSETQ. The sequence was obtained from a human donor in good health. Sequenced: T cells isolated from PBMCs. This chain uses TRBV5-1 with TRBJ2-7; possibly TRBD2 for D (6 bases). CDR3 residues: CASSLAGGNTYEQYF. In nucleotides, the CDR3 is TGCGCCAGCAGCTTGGCCGGAGGGAACACCTACGAGCAGTACTTC.